This paragraph covers one TCR beta chain sequence. As yet, its antigen is unknown. The CDR3 runs 15 residues. CDR1 is SNHLY, CDR2 FYNNEI, per germline. Trimming cost V 8 bases and J 3 bases; bases outside gene matches: 8. Study processing details: With immunoSEQ giving junction-only sequences and no quality scores, filtering differed. The data were produced by immunoSEQ multiplex PCR, yet TCRdb's version contains in-frame clones alone and is incomplete. From that table come the V and J calls and clone size; the DNA was used to work out D and trimming. This sample has approximately 740,000 clones, with 92% found just once. The sample originates from a study of shared clonotypes between healthy human individuals. In the study overall: Every donor yielded three CD4 naive, three CD4 memory, two CD8 naive and one CD8 memory plate. Study-level points and caveats: Non-shared clonotypes had lower generation probabilities than clonotypes shared by all four sorted-subset donors.

Naive CD8 cells, CD45RO-negative and positively selected for CCR7, excluded terminally differentiated effector memory CD45RA+ cells. Donors had no recently reported acute infections or vaccinations and were HIV-negative. The sequence derives from a man aged 30 to 45 in good health. The gene calls are TRBV2 and TRBJ2-7; 12 bases are shared with TRBD2. The sequencing input was naive CD8+ T cells sorted from blood. CDR3 sequence reads: CASYGLAGNSYEQYF. In DNA, the CDR3 is TGTGCCAGCTACGGACTAGCGGGAAACAGCTACGAGCAGTACTTC.